Below, 14 T cell receptor beta chains from the same sample are listed, as sequenced in a study of neurological immune-mediated disorders. Using its own MiXCR run on the 5' RACE reads, TCRdb lists one record per CDR3 protein. The sample carries approximately 46,000 distinct CDR3 sequences, approximately 10% recorded once. Input material: PBMCs. These receptors all come from a man in his 70s with HTLV-1-associated myelopathy (HAM/TSP).

This clonotype was observed at least ten times. This sequence joins TRBV6-2 or TRBV6-3 and TRBJ2-1; 7 nucleotides match TRBD2. V lost 2 bases, J lost 7 bases, and 8 bases stayed unmatched. The V gene's germline CDR1 is MNHEY and CDR2 SVGEGT. The CDR3 is 15 residues long. The CDR3 DNA is TGTGCCAGCAGTTACGTCTCTAGCGGCCGAAATGAGCAGTTCTTC. Encoded protein: CASSYVSSGRNEQFF.

Many counts were recorded for this clonotype. The genes are TRBV7-3 and TRBJ1-6, with a tentative D call TRBD1 (5 bases). The germline V and J ends were trimmed by 4 bases and 6 bases, with 10 bases remaining between them. The V gene's germline CDR1 is SGHTA and CDR2 FQGTGA. The CDR3 extends over 14 amino acids. This CDR3 is CASSSAGPNSPLHF. DNA of the CDR3: TGTGCCAGCAGCTCAGCAGGGCCTAATTCACCCCTCCACTTT.

To note about this clonotype: Since no conserved phenylalanine or tryptophan closes the CDR3, a read error is the likely cause. It is unclear where the CDR3 begins or ends on the DNA, so no DNA is shown, and the CDR3 is as TCRdb lists it. The rearrangement joins TRBV7-9 to TRBJ1-1; the tabulated D call, TRBD1, remains unverified against the DNA. Germline V gene data show CDR1 as SEHNR and CDR2 as FQNEAQ (reference sequence). The CDR3 is 13 residues long, counting both termini. The CDR3 here is CASSRTVSAEAIL.

This clonotype is medium-sized within its sample. This chain connects TRBV7-9 to TRBJ2-7; TRBD2 matches 7 bases. Germline CDR1 SEHNR, CDR2 FQNEAQ (reference sequence). V shed 5 bases and J 2 bases; nucleotides not matched to a gene: 9. The CDR3 contains 15 residues. CDR3 amino acids: CASSPVGGGTYEQYF. CDR3 in DNA: TGTGCCAGCAGCCCCGTCGGGGGAGGGACCTACGAGCAGTACTTC. The complete variable domain, with remaining parts taken from reference TRBV7-9 and TRBJ2-7, reads DTGVSQNPRHKITKRGQNVTFRCDPISEHNRLYWYRQTLGQGPEFLTYFQNEAQLEKSRLLSDRFSAERPKGSFSTLEIQRTEQGDSAMYLCASSPVGGGTYEQYFGPGTRLTVT.

This clonotype was counted many times. The chain uses TRBV28 and TRBJ2-2; D is ambiguous. The CDR3 covers 15 residues. The V end lost 3 bases, the J end lost 0 bases, and 8 bases lay between the germline ends. The germline V gene encodes CDR1 MDHEN and CDR2 SYDVKM. The CDR3 coding sequence is TGTGCCAGCAGTTTGTTGGGGACGAACACCGGGGAGCTGTTTTTT. Protein: CASSLLGTNTGELFF.

This clonotype was seen at least ten times. The chain carries TRBV20-1 and TRBJ2-1, with TRBD2 identical over 7 bases. CDR3 length: 14 residues. J was trimmed by 3 bases and V by 3 bases; bases with no gene match: 5. Germline V gene sequence: CDR1 DFQATT, CDR2 SNEGSKA (reference sequence). This CDR3 is CSASSLADYNEQFF. The DNA for the CDR3 is TGCAGTGCTAGTAGCCTAGCGGACTACAATGAGCAGTTCTTC.

The sample holds many counts of this clonotype. This chain links TRBV28 with TRBJ1-5; D is ambiguous. This CDR3 is 12 amino acids long. Germline CDR1 reads MDHEN; CDR2 reads SYDVKM. Deletions cut 4 bases from V and 3 bases from J, with 4 bases between. In DNA, the CDR3 is TGTGCCAGCAGTTCAGCCAATCAGCCCCAGCATTTT. It encodes CASSSANQPQHF.

This clonotype was recorded at least ten times. The V gene is TRBV7-2, the J gene TRBJ2-1; no reliable D call. The germline V gene has CDR1 SGHTA and CDR2 FQGNSA. There are 16 residues in the CDR3. Trimming removed 3 bases from V and 0 bases from J, with 12 bases in between. The CDR3 DNA sequence: TGTGCCAGCAGCTTCGACGGATTCCGCTCCTACAATGAGCAGTTCTTC. This codes for CASSFDGFRSYNEQFF.

This clonotype was observed many times. The chain combines TRBV5-5 with TRBJ2-7; a weak D match, TRBD1 (5 bases). The CDR3 is 15 amino acids. V lost 3 bases to trimming and J lost 2 bases, with 15 bases between them. Germline V gene data show CDR1 as SGHKS and CDR2 as YYEKEE (reference sequence). The CDR3 here is CASSYTTGAAYEQYF. CDR3 coding DNA: TGTGCCAGCAGCTACACCACTGGGGCGGCCTACGAGCAGTACTTC.

This clonotype showed up many times. The chain links TRBV11-1 to TRBJ2-3; unclear D gene. The CDR3 spans 14 residues. With 1 base removed from V and 11 bases from J, the gap between germline ends came to 16 bases. CDR1 is SGHAT and CDR2 is FQDESV in the germline V gene (reference sequence). The CDR3 loop reads CASSLERSPRGQYF. The CDR3 DNA sequence: TGTGCCAGCAGCTTAGAGCGCTCACCAAGAGGGCAGTATTTT.

This clonotype has ten or more counts. The chain couples TRBV5-6 to TRBJ1-5, with a possible D match to TRBD1 (5 bases). The germline V gene has CDR1 SGHDT and CDR2 YYEEEE. Trimming stripped 0 bases from V and 0 bases from J, with 7 bases between. CDR3 size: 15 residues. The CDR3 reads CASSLGGYSNQPQHF. Written as DNA, the CDR3 is TGTGCCAGCAGCTTGGGGGGGTATAGCAATCAGCCCCAGCATTTT.

There are many counts of this clonotype. The rearrangement links TRBV5-5 to TRBJ2-1, with D possibly being TRBD2 (6 bases). Germline V gives CDR1 SGHKS, CDR2 YYEKEE (reference sequence). The CDR3 length is 14 residues. Trimming pared 9 bases from V and 4 bases from J, leaving 17 bases between. The CDR3 is CAITRGGKYNEQFF. The CDR3 nucleotides are TGTGCCATAACTCGTGGGGGGAAATACAATGAGCAGTTCTTC.

This clonotype has a handful of counts. The gene calls are TRBV7-2 and TRBJ2-7; the match to TRBD1 covers 9 bases. The germline gives CDR1 SGHTA, CDR2 FQGNSA. The J segment lost 1 base and the V segment lost 0 bases, leaving 7 bases of the junction unmatched. The CDR3 is 17 residues long. The CDR3 here is CASSLATGGVNSYEQYF. CDR3 DNA: TGTGCCAGCAGCTTAGCCACAGGGGGCGTTAATTCCTACGAGCAGTACTTC.

The chain employs TRBV20-1 and TRBJ2-1; no reliable D call. The CDR3 loop spans 16 amino acids. V was cut by 3 bases and J by 6 bases, with 21 bases left in between. The V gene's germline CDR1 is DFQATT and CDR2 SNEGSKA (reference sequence). The chain's CDR3 is CSARAASGSHSNEQFF. Here the CDR3 DNA reads TGCAGTGCTAGGGCCGCTAGTGGGTCCCACTCCAATGAGCAGTTCTTC.